At least ten counts were recorded for the clone carrying this T cell receptor beta chain. The data were obtained in a study of T cells in Graves' hyperthyroidism and ophthalmopathy. Using RNA transcripts as the source, TCR beta CDR3 regions were amplified. The TCR CDR3 was amplified in a first-round RT-PCR using the HTBI primer set. TCRdb reprocessed the multiplex PCR reads via MiXCR and lists one record per CDR3 protein. The top ten clones hold around 43% of a sample with hundreds of thousands of distinct CDR3 sequences, approximately 20% of them seen once. Sequenced material: blood. This clonotype originated in a man between 35 and 55 years old with Graves' hyperthyroidism.

CDR3 in amino acids: CASSEGITEAFF. The DNA for the CDR3 is TGTGCCAGCAGTGAGGGGATCACTGAAGCTTTCTTT. This sequence joins TRBV2 and TRBJ1-1; D is unresolved. CDR1 SNHLY and CDR2 FYNNEI come from the germline V gene. The CDR3 contains 12 residues. The V gene lost 3 bases and the J gene lost 4 bases, with 6 bases spanning the gap.